Ten or more counts support the clone carrying this T cell receptor beta chain. The antigen is not known. RNA transcripts yielded amplified TCR beta CDR3 regions. A first-round RT-PCR of the TCR CDR3 used the HTBI primer set. TCRdb analysed the multiplex PCR reads with MiXCR anew, one entry per CDR3 protein. The table has under 450,000 distinct CDR3 sequences, less than 20% seen once. Germline V gene lookup returns CDR1 MNHNS and CDR2 SASEGT. V was trimmed by 4 bases and J by 2 bases, leaving 3 bases between them. CDR3 length: 12 amino acids. This record comes from a study of T cells in Graves' hyperthyroidism and ophthalmopathy. Clinicians diagnosed patients from clinical symptoms, serum thyroxine and TRAb, thyroid ultrasound and orbital computed tomography. It was less than 13 ml of fresh peripheral blood that supplied the PBMCs. Study-wide points: Using 13 V-J features, a model discriminated ophthalmopathy from stable hyperthyroidism.

The rearrangement links TRBV6-1 to TRBJ1-3; D not resolved. Material for sequencing was blood. The TCR sequence derives from a woman between 18 and 29 years old with Graves' hyperthyroidism. CDR3 residues: CASSAAGNTIYF. The CDR3 nucleotides are TGTGCCAGCAGTGCAGCTGGAAACACCATATATTTT.